This T cell receptor beta chain comes out of a study of blood T cell repertoires in COVID-19. Study at large: Samples taken during acute and convalescent COVID-19 were collected in the United States, Italy and Spain. Sources were T cells, B-cell-depleted T cells, or PBMCs; the material itself was cDNA or gDNA.

CDR3 length equals 16 residues. V lost 6 bases, J lost 2 bases, and 9 bases stayed unmatched. Germline-derived CDR1 and CDR2 are SGHTA and FQGNSA. Sequencing was performed with immunoSEQ multiplex PCR; in TCRdb, only in-frame clones are kept and a portion is missing. The repertoire holds roughly 180,000 clones, with around 77% as singletons. This clone has just a few counts. The sequence came from a man aged 60-69 years with active or convalescent COVID-19. This chain joins TRBV7-2 and TRBJ1-2; 10 nucleotides line up with TRBD1. Source material: peripheral blood. This chain's CDR3 is CASSHGQGVVNYGYTF. The CDR3 DNA follows: TGTGCCAGCAGTCACGGACAGGGGGTAGTAAACTATGGCTACACCTTC.